This T cell receptor (beta chain) appears in the sequencing data of a study of beta chain features in type 1 diabetes. Study-level points and caveats: Shortening of TCRB CDR3s, moderate but significant, appeared in all four CD4+ subsets of Type 1 diabetes patients. Naive, central memory and Treg TCRB repertoires appeared more alike in patients than in healthy donors.

Sequenced material consisted of expressed TCRB transcripts (all of the isolated RNA was reverse transcribed). Sequenced by immunoSEQ multiplex PCR; TCRdb stores in-frame clones only, minus some. Of about 640,000 clones listed, under 15% are singletons. CD45RO/CCR7/CD25/CD127/CD95/CD27 sorting isolated CD4+ naive, central memory, regulatory and stem cell-like memory cells. Regarding this clone: Antigen specificity is unknown.

This clonotype was sampled from a man aged 30-40 years with type 1 diabetes. Sequences were obtained from naive CD4+ T cells from blood.

CDR3: CASSSGGLAGTDTQYF. The CDR3, as DNA: TGTGCCAGCAGCTCCGGGGGACTAGCGGGAACAGATACGCAGTATTTT. The rearrangement joins TRBV7-2 to TRBJ2-3, with TRBD2 matching 13 bases. V lost 4 bases to trimming and J lost 3 bases; unmatched junction nucleotides: 4. CDR3 length: 16 residues. Germline loops: CDR1 SGHTA, CDR2 FQGNSA.